Each of the 19 T cell receptor beta chains below was sequenced from the same sample in a study of T cell responses to AZD1222 COVID-19 vaccine. This table comes from immunoSEQ multiplex PCR, and its TCRdb copy is limited to in-frame clones, with some not included. The table lists around 76,000 clones, roughly 85% of them singletons. The specimen comprised peripheral blood, sampled on day 0 of AZD1222 vaccination. The receptors here all came from an adult in good health.

This chain connects TRBV3-1 (or the pseudogene TRBV3-2) to TRBJ2-3; D ambiguous. The germline gives CDR1 LGHDT, CDR2 YNNKEL (reference sequence). V was clipped by 0 bases and J by 6 bases, with 4 bases between them. The CDR3 has 12 amino acids. In DNA, the CDR3 is TGTGCCAGCAGCCAAGAGTACGATACGCAGTATTTT. Its protein product is CASSQEYDTQYF.

J is TRBJ2-2 and V is TRBV6-2 or TRBV6-3; 8 bases line up with TRBD2. J gave up 2 bases and V 0 bases, and 5 bases lay outside the gene matches. The CDR3 runs 17 residues. CDR1 MNHEY and CDR2 SVGEGT come from the germline V gene. CDR3 coding DNA: TGTGCCAGCAGTTACTCGAGGCGGGGGGTCAACACCGGGGAGCTGTTTTTT. Translation: CASSYSRRGVNTGELFF.

Regarding this clone: One end of the junction fails to match germline, which may point to a read error. V and J are TRBV7-3 and TRBJ2-2, with D possibly matching TRBD2 (5 bases). The CDR3 covers 17 residues. Looked up from germline, CDR1 is SGHTA and CDR2 is FQGTGA. CDR3 sequence: CASSLTSSSGRTGELFF. The CDR3 DNA reads TGTGCCAGCAGCCTAACTTCTTCGAGCGGTAGGACCGGGGAGCTGTTTTTT.

V and J are TRBV30 and TRBJ1-2; a weak D match, TRBD1 (6 bases). V was cut by 2 bases and J by 6 bases, with 13 bases left in between. The CDR3 length is 13 residues. CDR1 and CDR2 from the germline V gene are GTSNPN and SVGIG (reference sequence). As DNA, the CDR3 is TGTGCCTGGAGTAGTCAGGGGAGAGATGGCTACACCTTC. Protein sequence: CAWSSQGRDGYTF. The full variable domain, with the rest looked up from reference TRBV30 and TRBJ1-2, is SQTIHQWPATLVQPVGSPLSLECTVEGTSNPNLYWYRQAAGRGLQLLFYSVGIGQISSEVPQNLSASRPQDRQFILSSKKLLLSDSGFYLCAWSSQGRDGYTFGSGTRLTVV.

The V and J genes are TRBV28 and TRBJ1-1, with 12 bases identical to TRBD1. Germline values: CDR1 MDHEN, CDR2 SYDVKM. With V trimmed by 6 bases and J by 7 bases, 9 bases remained unmatched. The CDR3 has 15 residues. In DNA form, the CDR3 reads TGTGCCAGCAGAGAAACCGGGACAGGGGGCGTTGAAGCTTTCTTT. This codes for CASRETGTGGVEAFF.

The chain is built from TRBV4-3 and TRBJ2-1, with 8 bases identical to TRBD2. The CDR3 has 17 amino acids. Germline lookup yields CDR1 LGHNA and CDR2 YSLEER. J gave up 10 bases and V 0 bases, and 14 bases lay outside the gene matches. CDR3: CASSQDVRGGLIWEQFF. The CDR3 nucleotides read TGCGCCAGCAGCCAAGATGTCCGGGGGGGCTTGATTTGGGAGCAGTTCTTC.

The chain links TRBV28 to TRBJ2-7, with 8 bases matching TRBD2. Germline lookup yields CDR1 MDHEN and CDR2 SYDVKM. The CDR3 sequence is 14 residues long. The V segment lost 6 bases and the J segment 2 bases; nucleotides outside the gene matches: 6. The CDR3, as DNA: TGTGCCAGCAGCGCCCCGGGGGGGGCCTACGAGCAGTACTTC. Translated: CASSAPGGAYEQYF.

In this sample, this clone turned up a few times. The rearrangement uses TRBV24-1 and TRBJ1-5; D is unclear. Trimming took off 4 bases at V and 4 bases at J, with 10 bases between the two ends. The length of the CDR3 is 14 residues. Germline CDR1 KGHDR, CDR2 SFDVKD. CDR3 DNA sequence: TGTGCCACCAGTGACTCCACTTGGAATCAGCCCCAGCATTTT. Translation: CATSDSTWNQPQHF.

The V call is TRBV28, the J call TRBJ1-3; D gene unclear. V was trimmed by 6 bases and J by 0 bases, leaving 3 bases between them. Germline-derived CDR1 and CDR2 are MDHEN and SYDVKM. The CDR3 totals 12 residues. CDR3 region: CASSGSGNTIYF. The DNA of the CDR3 is TGTGCCAGCAGCGGCTCTGGAAACACCATATATTTT. Full variable domain (missing parts from reference TRBV28 and TRBJ1-3): DVKVTQSSRYLVKRTGEKVFLECVQDMDHENMFWYRQDPGLGLRLIYFSYDVKMKEKGDIPEGYSVSREKKERFSLILESASTNQTSMYLCASSGSGNTIYFGEGSWLTVV.

The chain couples TRBV19 to TRBJ2-5; TRBD2 might be the D (7 bases). V gave up 7 bases and J gave up 5 bases, with 17 bases separating them. Per germline, CDR1 LNHDA and CDR2 SQIVND (reference sequence). The CDR3 sequence is 14 residues long. In nucleotides, the CDR3 is TGTGCCAGTACCCAGAGGGGGGGCCGGGAGACCCAGTACTTC. It translates to CASTQRGGRETQYF. Using reference TRBV19 and TRBJ2-5 for the parts outside the CDR3, the full variable domain is DGGITQSPKYLFRKEGQNVTLSCEQNLNHDAMYWYRQDPGQGLRLIYYSQIVNDFQKGDIAEGYSVSREKKESFPLTVTSAQKNPTAFYLCASTQRGGRETQYFGPGTRLLVL.

The chain links TRBV18 to TRBJ2-3, with 8 bases matching TRBD2. CDR3 size: 14 residues. The junction had 11 bases not matched to a gene; V was cut back by 9 bases and J by 6 bases. Germline CDR1 is KGHSH and CDR2 is LQKENI. The DNA of the CDR3 is TGTGCCAGTTCCCGGACTAGCACGGGGGATACGCAGTATTTT. Its protein is CASSRTSTGDTQYF.

The V gene is TRBV5-5, the J gene TRBJ1-1, with no clear D. The CDR3 has 15 amino acids. Germline CDR1 and CDR2: SGHKS and YYEKEE (reference sequence). Trimming cost V 6 bases and J 6 bases, with 21 bases left between them. DNA of the CDR3: TGTGCCAGCACCCCTCGGGTTCCCCCGCGGGCTGAAGCTTTCTTT. Translation gives CASTPRVPPRAEAFF.

The chain combines TRBV9 with TRBJ1-6; 7 nucleotides align to TRBD1. The V gene's germline CDR1 is SGDLS and CDR2 YYNGEE. The V segment lost 3 bases and the J segment 7 bases; nucleotides outside the gene matches: 7. The length of the CDR3 is 15 residues. DNA of the CDR3: TGTGCCAGCAGCGCTTCGGGACAGTGGAATTCACCCCTCCACTTT. This codes for CASSASGQWNSPLHF.

The chain combines TRBV19 with TRBJ2-2, with TRBD1 matching 7 bases. J was trimmed by 0 bases and V by 4 bases; bases with no gene match: 2. Germline CDR1 LNHDA, CDR2 SQIVND (reference sequence). The length of the CDR3 is 15 residues. The CDR3 DNA is TGTGCCAGTAGTAGGGACAGACCGAACACCGGGGAGCTGTTTTTT. Its protein product is CASSRDRPNTGELFF.

The chain employs TRBV18 and TRBJ1-1; the D is unclear. Trimming cost V 3 bases and J 0 bases, with 14 bases left between them. CDR1 and CDR2 from the germline V gene are KGHSH and LQKENI. The CDR3 contains 16 residues. CDR3 DNA sequence: TGTGCCAGCTCACCTCAGAACCCTACGATGAACACTGAAGCTTTCTTT. Encoded protein: CASSPQNPTMNTEAFF.

This chain connects TRBV6-5 to TRBJ1-5, with 7 bases aligning to TRBD1. V gave up 6 bases and J gave up 3 bases; unmatched junction bases: 5. The CDR3 extends over 14 amino acids. Germline lookup yields CDR1 MNHEY and CDR2 SVGAGI. The CDR3 bases are TGTGCCAGCAGCCCCGAGGGGGCCAATCAGCCCCAGCATTTT. Its protein is CASSPEGANQPQHF.

The chain couples TRBV19 to TRBJ1-5; 10 bases fit TRBD1. With 5 bases clipped from V and 7 bases from J, the junction kept 5 bases outside the gene matches. CDR3 length equals 14 residues. CDR1 and CDR2 (germline): LNHDA, SQIVND (reference sequence). The CDR3 DNA follows: TGTGCCAGTAGTGTTCGACAGGGGGCCCAGCCCCAGCATTTT. Encoded protein: CASSVRQGAQPQHF.

The chain is built from TRBV28 and TRBJ1-5; 7 bases are shared with TRBD1. The V gene's germline CDR1 is MDHEN and CDR2 SYDVKM. Trimming cost V 1 base and J 2 bases; bases outside gene matches: 2. CDR3 length: 15 residues. The CDR3 region has the DNA TGTGCCAGCAGTTTATCCACAGGGGGCAATCAGCCCCAGCATTTT. Amino acids: CASSLSTGGNQPQHF. Complete variable domain (other parts from reference TRBV28 and TRBJ1-5): DVKVTQSSRYLVKRTGEKVFLECVQDMDHENMFWYRQDPGLGLRLIYFSYDVKMKEKGDIPEGYSVSREKKERFSLILESASTNQTSMYLCASSLSTGGNQPQHFGDGTRLSIL.

This clone was counted between two and nine times. CDR3 DNA: TGTGCCAGCAGCCACGGGGATGGCTATGGCTACACCTTC. This gives the protein CASSHGDGYGYTF. The chain uses TRBV5-4 and TRBJ1-2; D not certain. This CDR3 is 13 amino acids long. Per germline, CDR1 SGHNT and CDR2 YYREEE (reference sequence). With 4 bases removed from V and 4 bases from J, the gap between germline ends came to 11 bases.